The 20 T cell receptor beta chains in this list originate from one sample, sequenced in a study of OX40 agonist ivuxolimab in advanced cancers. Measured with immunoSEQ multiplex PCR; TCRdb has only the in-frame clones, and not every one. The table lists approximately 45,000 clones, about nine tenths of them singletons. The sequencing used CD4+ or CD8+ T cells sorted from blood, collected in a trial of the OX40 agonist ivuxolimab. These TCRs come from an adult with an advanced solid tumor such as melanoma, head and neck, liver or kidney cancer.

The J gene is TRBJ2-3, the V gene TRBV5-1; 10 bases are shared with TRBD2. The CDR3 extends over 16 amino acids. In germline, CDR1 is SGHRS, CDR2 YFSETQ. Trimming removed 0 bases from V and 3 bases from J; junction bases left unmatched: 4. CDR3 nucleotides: TGCGCCAGCAGCTTGGGAGCGGGAGGGCGAACAGATACGCAGTATTTT. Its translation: CASSLGAGGRTDTQYF.

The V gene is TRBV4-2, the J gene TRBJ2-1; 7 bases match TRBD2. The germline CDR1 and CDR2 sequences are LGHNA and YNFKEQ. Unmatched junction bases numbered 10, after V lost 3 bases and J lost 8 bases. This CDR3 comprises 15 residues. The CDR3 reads CASSQATSGTDEQFF. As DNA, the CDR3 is TGTGCCAGCAGCCAGGCTACAAGCGGGACCGATGAGCAGTTCTTC.

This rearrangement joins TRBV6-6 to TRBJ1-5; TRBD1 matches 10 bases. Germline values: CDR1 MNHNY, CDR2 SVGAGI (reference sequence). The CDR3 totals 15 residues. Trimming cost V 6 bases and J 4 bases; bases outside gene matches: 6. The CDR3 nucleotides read TGTGCCAGCAGACCCGGGACAGGGGCTAATCAGCCCCAGCATTTT. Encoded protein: CASRPGTGANQPQHF.

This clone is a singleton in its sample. CDR3 DNA: TGTGCCAGCCGCAGGCAGGGGAGAAACACCATATATTTT. This translates into CASRRQGRNTIYF. The chain carries TRBV2 and TRBJ1-3, with D tentatively TRBD1 (6 bases). This CDR3 contains 13 residues. V was clipped by 8 bases and J by 5 bases, with 13 bases between them. In germline, CDR1 is SNHLY, CDR2 FYNNEI.

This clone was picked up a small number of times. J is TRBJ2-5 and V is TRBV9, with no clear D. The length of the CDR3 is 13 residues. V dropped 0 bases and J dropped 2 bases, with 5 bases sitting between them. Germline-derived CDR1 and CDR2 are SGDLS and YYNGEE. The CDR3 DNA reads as TGTGCCAGCAGCGTAGGCATACAAGAGACCCAGTACTTC. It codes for CASSVGIQETQYF.

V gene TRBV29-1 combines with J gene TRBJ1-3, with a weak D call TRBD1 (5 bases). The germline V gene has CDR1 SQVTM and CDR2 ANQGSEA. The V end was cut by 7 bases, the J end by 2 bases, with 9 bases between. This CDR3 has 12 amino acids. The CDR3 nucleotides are TGCAGCGCGGGGGAACCTGGAAACACCATATATTTT. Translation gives CSAGEPGNTIYF.

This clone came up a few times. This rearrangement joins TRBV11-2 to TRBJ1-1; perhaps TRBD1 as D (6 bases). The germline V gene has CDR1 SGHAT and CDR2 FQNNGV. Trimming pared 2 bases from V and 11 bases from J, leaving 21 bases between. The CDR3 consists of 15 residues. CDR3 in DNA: TGTGCCAGCAGCTTACTCCAGCGCCCTGGGGGGCTGGCTTTCTTT. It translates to CASSLLQRPGGLAFF.

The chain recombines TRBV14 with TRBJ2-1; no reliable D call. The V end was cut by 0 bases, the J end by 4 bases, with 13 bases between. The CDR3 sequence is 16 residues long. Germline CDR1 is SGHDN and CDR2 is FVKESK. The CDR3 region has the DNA TGTGCCAGCAGCCAAGATAGGAATAGCCTATACAATGAGCAGTTCTTC. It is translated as CASSQDRNSLYNEQFF.

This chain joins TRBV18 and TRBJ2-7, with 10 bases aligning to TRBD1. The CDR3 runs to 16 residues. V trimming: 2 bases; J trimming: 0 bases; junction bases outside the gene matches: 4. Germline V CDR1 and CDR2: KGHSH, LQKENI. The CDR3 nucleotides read TGTGCCAGCTCACCAGCGGGACAGGGGCCCTCCTACGAGCAGTACTTC. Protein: CASSPAGQGPSYEQYF. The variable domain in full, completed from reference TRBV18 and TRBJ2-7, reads NAGVMQNPRHLVRRRGQEARLRCSPMKGHSHVYWYRQLPEEGLKFMVYLQKENIIDESGMPKERFSAEFPKEGPSILRIQQVVRGDSAAYFCASSPAGQGPSYEQYFGPGTRLTVT.

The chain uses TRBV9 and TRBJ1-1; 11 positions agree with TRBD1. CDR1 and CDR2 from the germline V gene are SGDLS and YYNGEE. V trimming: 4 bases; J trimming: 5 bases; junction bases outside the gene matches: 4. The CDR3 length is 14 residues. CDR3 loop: CASSRGDRGTEAFF. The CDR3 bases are TGTGCCAGCAGCCGAGGGGACAGGGGGACTGAAGCTTTCTTT.

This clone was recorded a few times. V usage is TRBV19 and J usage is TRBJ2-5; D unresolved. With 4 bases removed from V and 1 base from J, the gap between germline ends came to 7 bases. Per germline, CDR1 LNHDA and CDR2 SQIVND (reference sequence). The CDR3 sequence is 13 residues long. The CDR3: CASSTTFQETQYF. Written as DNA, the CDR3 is TGTGCCAGTAGTACGACCTTCCAAGAGACCCAGTACTTC.

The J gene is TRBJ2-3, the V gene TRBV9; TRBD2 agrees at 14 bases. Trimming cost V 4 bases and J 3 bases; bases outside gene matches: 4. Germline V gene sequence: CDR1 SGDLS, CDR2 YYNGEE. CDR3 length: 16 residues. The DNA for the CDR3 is TGTGCCAGCAGCTTAGGGACTAGCGGGAGAACAGATACGCAGTATTTT. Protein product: CASSLGTSGRTDTQYF.

The CDR3 spells CASSRTSGTDTQYF. The DNA of the CDR3 is TGTGCCAGCAGCCGGACTAGCGGCACAGATACGCAGTATTTT. This chain joins TRBV7-9 and TRBJ2-3, with 9 bases aligning to TRBD2. V lost 5 bases and J lost 1; bases outside the gene matches: 1. Germline CDR1 reads SEHNR; CDR2 reads FQNEAQ (reference sequence). The CDR3 is 14 amino acids.

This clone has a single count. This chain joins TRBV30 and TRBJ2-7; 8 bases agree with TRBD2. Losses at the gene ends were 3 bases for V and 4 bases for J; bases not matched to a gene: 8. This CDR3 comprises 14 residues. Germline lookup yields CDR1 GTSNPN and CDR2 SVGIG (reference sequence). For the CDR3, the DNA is TGTGCCTGGAGATCTGGTCGGGAGGGGTACGAGCAGTACTTC. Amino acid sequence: CAWRSGREGYEQYF.

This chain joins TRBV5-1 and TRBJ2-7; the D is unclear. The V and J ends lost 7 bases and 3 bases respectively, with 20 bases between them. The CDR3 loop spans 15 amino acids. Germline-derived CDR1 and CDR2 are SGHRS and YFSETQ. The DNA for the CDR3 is TGCGCCAGCGGGTTTGCAGACGGAGCTTACTACGAGCAGTACTTC. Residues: CASGFADGAYYEQYF.

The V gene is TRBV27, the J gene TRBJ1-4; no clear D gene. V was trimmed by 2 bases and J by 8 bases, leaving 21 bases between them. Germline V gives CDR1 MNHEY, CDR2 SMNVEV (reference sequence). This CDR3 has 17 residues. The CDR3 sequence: CASSLRPPIHLGEKLFF. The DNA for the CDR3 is TGTGCCAGCAGTTTACGCCCCCCGATCCATCTGGGGGAAAAACTGTTTTTT.

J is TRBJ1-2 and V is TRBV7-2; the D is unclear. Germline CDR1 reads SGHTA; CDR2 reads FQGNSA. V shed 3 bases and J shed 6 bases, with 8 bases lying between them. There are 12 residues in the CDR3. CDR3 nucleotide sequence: TGTGCCAGCAGCTTCGACCGAAATGGCTACACCTTC. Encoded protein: CASSFDRNGYTF.

The chain's CDR3 is CASSGQGSAEAFF. CDR3 nucleotides: TGTGCCAGCAGTGGACAGGGTAGCGCTGAAGCTTTCTTT. The genes are TRBV2 and TRBJ1-1, with TRBD1 identical over 7 bases. Germline V gives CDR1 SNHLY, CDR2 FYNNEI. The CDR3 is 13 residues long. J gave up 6 bases and V 4 bases, and 5 bases lay outside the gene matches.

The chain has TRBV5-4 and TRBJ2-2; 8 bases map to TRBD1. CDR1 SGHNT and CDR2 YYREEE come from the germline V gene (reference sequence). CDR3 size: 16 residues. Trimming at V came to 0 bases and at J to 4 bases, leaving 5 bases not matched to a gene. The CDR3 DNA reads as TGTGCCAGCAGCTTGGAGACAGGGGCGGTCACCGGGGAGCTGTTTTTT. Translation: CASSLETGAVTGELFF.

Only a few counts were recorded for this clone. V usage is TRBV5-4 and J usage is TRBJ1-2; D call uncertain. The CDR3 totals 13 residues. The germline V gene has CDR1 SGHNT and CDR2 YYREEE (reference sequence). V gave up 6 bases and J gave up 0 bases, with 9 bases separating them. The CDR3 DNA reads TGTGCCAGCATCGGAGGGACTAACTATGGCTACACCTTC. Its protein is CASIGGTNYGYTF.